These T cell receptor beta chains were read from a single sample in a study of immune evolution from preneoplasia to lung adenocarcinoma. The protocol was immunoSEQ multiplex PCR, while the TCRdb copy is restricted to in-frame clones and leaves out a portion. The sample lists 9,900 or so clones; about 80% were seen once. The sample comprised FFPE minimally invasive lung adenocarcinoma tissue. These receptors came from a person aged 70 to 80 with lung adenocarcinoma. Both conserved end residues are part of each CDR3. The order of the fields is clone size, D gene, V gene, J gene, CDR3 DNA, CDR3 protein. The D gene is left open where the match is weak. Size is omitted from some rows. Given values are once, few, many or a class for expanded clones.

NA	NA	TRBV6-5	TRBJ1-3	TGTGCCAGCAGGACGGGTAACTCTGGAAACACCATATATTTT	CASRTGNSGNTIYF
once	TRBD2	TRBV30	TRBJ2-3	TGTGCCTGGAGCGCACTAGCGGGATGGGGAAATACGCAGTATTTT	CAWSALAGWGNTQYF
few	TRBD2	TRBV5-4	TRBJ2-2	TGTGCCAGCAGCCCGACTAGCGGGGGGCCGAACACCGGGGAGCTGTTTTTT	CASSPTSGGPNTGELFF
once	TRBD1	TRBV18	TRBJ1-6	TGTGCCAGCTCTACAGGGGGCCAGGGGGGAGCCTCACCCCTCCACTTT	CASSTGGQGGASPLHF
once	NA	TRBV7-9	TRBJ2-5	TGTGCCAGCAGCTCCGTCCAGGGGTTTCAAGAGACCCAGTACTTC	CASSSVQGFQETQYF
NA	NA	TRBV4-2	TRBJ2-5	TGTGCCAGCAGCCAAGCCCATGGAAAAGAGACCCAGTACTTC	CASSQAHGKETQYF
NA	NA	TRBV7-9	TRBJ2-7	TGTGCCAGCAGCTTAGGTGTGTCCGAGCAGTACTTC	CASSLGVSEQYF
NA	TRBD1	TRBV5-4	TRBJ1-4	TGTGCCAGCAGCTTCGGGACAGCAGAGTTTAATGAAAAACTGTTTTTT	CASSFGTAEFNEKLFF
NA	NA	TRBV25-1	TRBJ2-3	TGTGCCAGCAGTGATTATGGCGGCACAGATACGCAGTATTTT	CASSDYGGTDTQYF
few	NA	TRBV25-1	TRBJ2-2	TGTGCCAGCAGTGAGGAACGGGCAACCGGGGAGCTGTTTTTT	CASSEERATGELFF
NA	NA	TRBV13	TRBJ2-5	TGTGCCAGCAGCTTCCGGGACAGGGGCTTTACTAGCGGGATCGAGACCCAGTACTTC	CASSFRDRGFTSGIETQYF
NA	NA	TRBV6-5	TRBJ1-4	TGTGCCAGCAGCTACGCCGCGGGAGGTCCTAATAAAAAACTGTTTTTT	CASSYAAGGPNKKLFF
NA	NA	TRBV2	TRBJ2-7	TGTGCCAGCAGGAACCAGGGTACCTACGAGCAGTACTTC	CASRNQGTYEQYF
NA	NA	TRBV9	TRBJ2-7	TGTGCCAGCAGCGTCGGGACGTACCCCTTGGAGCAGTACTTC	CASSVGTYPLEQYF
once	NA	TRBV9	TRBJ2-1	TGTGCCAGCAGCCCGAGGGGAGGTTCCAATGAGCAGTTCTTC	CASSPRGGSNEQFF